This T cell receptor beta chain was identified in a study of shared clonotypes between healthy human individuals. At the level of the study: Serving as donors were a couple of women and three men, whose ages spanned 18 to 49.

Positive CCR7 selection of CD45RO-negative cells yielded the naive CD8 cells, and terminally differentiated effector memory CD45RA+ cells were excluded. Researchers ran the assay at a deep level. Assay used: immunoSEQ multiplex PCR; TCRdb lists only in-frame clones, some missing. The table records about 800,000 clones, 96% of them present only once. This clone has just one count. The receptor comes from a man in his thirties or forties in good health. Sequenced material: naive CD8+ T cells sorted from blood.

The CDR3 loop reads CASSFGELWAETQYF. The CDR3 DNA reads TGTGCCAGCAGCTTTGGCGAATTATGGGCAGAGACCCAGTACTTC. V usage is TRBV5-5 and J usage is TRBJ2-5; D not certain. Between the trimmed V and J ends, which lost 2 bases and 4 bases, there was a span of 15 bases. This CDR3 contains 15 residues. Germline V gene lookup returns CDR1 SGHKS and CDR2 YYEKEE (reference sequence). The variable domain in full, completed from reference TRBV5-5 and TRBJ2-5, reads DAGVTQSPTHLIKTRGQQVTLRCSPISGHKSVSWYQQVLGQGPQFIFQYYEKEERGRGNFPDRFSARQFPNYSSELNVNALLLGDSALYLCASSFGELWAETQYFGPGTRLLVL.